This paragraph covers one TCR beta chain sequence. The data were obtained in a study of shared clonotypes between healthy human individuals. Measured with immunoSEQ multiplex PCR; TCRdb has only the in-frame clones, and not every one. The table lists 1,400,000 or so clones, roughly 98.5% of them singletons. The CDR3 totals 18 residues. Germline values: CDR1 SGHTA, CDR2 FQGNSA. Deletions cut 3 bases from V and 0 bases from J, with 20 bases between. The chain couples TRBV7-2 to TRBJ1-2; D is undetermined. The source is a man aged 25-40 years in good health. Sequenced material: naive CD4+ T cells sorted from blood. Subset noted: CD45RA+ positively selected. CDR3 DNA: TGTGCCAGCAGCTTTATGTTGCGGTCCTCAAAACCTAACTATGGCTACACCTTC. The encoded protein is CASSFMLRSSKPNYGYTF.